This passage covers 14 T cell receptor beta chains from one sample sequenced in a study of long-term antiretroviral therapy in people with HIV. A v3.0 immunoSEQ assay was performed at survey level. Profiling relied on immunoSEQ multiplex PCR, and the TCRdb table lists in-frame clones only, not all of them. The sample includes around 21,000 clones, less than 95% of them seen just once. The sample consisted of unsorted PBMCs, taken approximately 4.5 years before starting antiretroviral therapy. The receptors come from a woman younger than 45 with HIV.

This chain connects TRBV11-3 to TRBJ2-5; no firm D call. Between the trimmed V and J ends, which lost 4 bases and 4 bases, there was a span of 13 bases. Germline V gives CDR1 SGHNT, CDR2 YENEEA. The CDR3 runs 14 residues. CDR3 sequence: CASSSGGSGETQYF. CDR3 nucleotide sequence: TGTGCCAGCAGCTCGGGTGGGTCGGGAGAGACCCAGTACTTC.

CDR3 nucleotides: TGCAGCGTTGAAGACCCGACAGGTTTCGGCTACACCTTC. Translation: CSVEDPTGFGYTF. The gene calls are TRBV29-1 and TRBJ1-2, with TRBD1 as a possible D gene (6 bases). The V gene's germline CDR1 is SQVTM and CDR2 ANQGSEA. V was pared by 0 bases and J by 8 bases, with 13 bases between. The CDR3 spans 13 residues.

The chain recombines TRBV7-2 with TRBJ1-6, with a tentative D call TRBD1 (6 bases). V dropped 5 bases and J dropped 1 base, with 15 bases sitting between them. The germline V gene has CDR1 SGHTA and CDR2 FQGNSA. The CDR3 is 17 residues long. The chain's CDR3 is CASSPQGSASYNSPLHF. DNA of the CDR3: TGTGCCAGCAGCCCTCAGGGGTCTGCGTCCTATAATTCACCCCTCCACTTT.

This clone appeared a single time. The CDR3 reads CASSWGTGGLQPQHF. CDR3 DNA: TGTGCCAGCAGCTGGGGGACAGGGGGCTTGCAGCCCCAGCATTTT. The V call is TRBV7-9, the J call TRBJ1-5, with TRBD1 identical over 12 bases. V gave up 4 bases and J gave up 7 bases; unmatched junction bases: 5. This CDR3 contains 15 residues. Germline V gene data show CDR1 as SEHNR and CDR2 as FQNEAQ (reference sequence).

By its share, this clone is medium-sized. The gene calls are TRBV18 and TRBJ2-3; a weak D match, TRBD2 (6 bases). Germline lookup yields CDR1 KGHSH and CDR2 LQKENI. The CDR3 contains 15 residues. The V end was cut by 8 bases, the J end by 0 bases, with 15 bases between. The CDR3 bases are TGTGCCAGCGGGGGGTCCGAGGGGAGCACAGATACGCAGTATTTT. It specifies CASGGSEGSTDTQYF.

V gene TRBV5-8 combines with J gene TRBJ1-5; tentative D call: TRBD1 (6 bases). Germline V gene lookup returns CDR1 SGHTS and CDR2 YDEGEE. This CDR3 has 15 residues. Trimming removed 0 bases at V and 4 bases at J, with 11 bases between. CDR3 nucleotides: TGTGCCAGCAGCTTGGTACAGGGTAATAATCAGCCCCAGCATTTT. Its protein product is CASSLVQGNNQPQHF.

The chain couples TRBV27 to TRBJ1-2; D might be TRBD1 (5 bases). This CDR3 is built from 14 residues. Germline CDR1 and CDR2: MNHEY and SMNVEV (reference sequence). Trimming took 2 bases from V and 3 from J, leaving 10 bases between them. The CDR3, as DNA: TGTGCCAGCAGTTTAGGTTCGGGGGACTATGGCTACACCTTC. Residues: CASSLGSGDYGYTF.

The CDR3: CASSLARSWSSGANVLTF. The CDR3 DNA reads TGTGCCAGCAGCTTAGCGAGGTCTTGGAGCTCTGGGGCCAACGTCCTGACTTTC. The J gene is TRBJ2-6, the V gene TRBV7-2, with no clear D. V shed 0 bases and J shed 0 bases, with 12 bases lying between them. Germline V gene lookup returns CDR1 SGHTA and CDR2 FQGNSA. There are 18 residues in the CDR3.

This clone is medium-sized by share. The chain links TRBV7-2 to TRBJ2-3, with 8 bases that match TRBD2. The CDR3 extends over 15 amino acids. V was clipped by 3 bases and J by 1 base; unmatched bases: 3. Germline V gene lookup returns CDR1 SGHTA and CDR2 FQGNSA. The CDR3 DNA is TGTGCCAGCAGCTTCGATAGCGGGGGCACAGATACGCAGTATTTT. It yields the protein CASSFDSGGTDTQYF. Filled out from reference TRBV7-2 and TRBJ2-3, the complete variable domain reads GAGVSQSPSNKVTEKGKDVELRCDPISGHTALYWYRQSLGQGLEFLIYFQGNSAPDKSGLPSDRFSAERTGGSVSTLTIQRTQQEDSAVYLCASSFDSGGTDTQYFGPGTRLTVL.

The chain joins TRBV25-1 to TRBJ2-3, with 9 bases identical to TRBD2. CDR3 length: 15 amino acids. Trimming cost V 3 bases and J 4 bases; bases outside gene matches: 5. Germline CDR1 reads MGHDK; CDR2 reads SYGVNS. The CDR3 coding sequence is TGTGCCAGCAGTGACTCACAGCGGGGGGCAGATACGCAGTATTTT. Its protein product is CASSDSQRGADTQYF.

This clone occurred once. The CDR3 sequence is CASSLDSRYEQYF. CDR3 DNA: TGTGCCAGCAGCTTGGATTCCCGCTACGAGCAGTACTTC. This rearrangement joins TRBV5-6 to TRBJ2-7; D unresolved. Trimming stripped 0 bases from V and 3 bases from J, with 7 bases between. The germline gives CDR1 SGHDT, CDR2 YYEEEE. The CDR3 is made up of 13 amino acids. Using reference TRBV5-6 and TRBJ2-7 for the parts outside the CDR3, the full variable domain is DAGVTQSPTHLIKTRGQQVTLRCSPKSGHDTVSWYQQALGQGPQFIFQYYEEEERQRGNFPDRFSGHQFPNYSSELNVNALLLGDSALYLCASSLDSRYEQYFGPGTRLTVT.

The chain uses TRBV4-3 and TRBJ2-1; maybe TRBD1 (9 bases). This CDR3 region has 18 residues. V was clipped by 0 bases and J by 4 bases, with 19 bases between them. Germline V gene lookup returns CDR1 LGHNA and CDR2 YSLEER. CDR3 protein: CASSQEIAGTGYYNEQFF. DNA for the CDR3: TGCGCCAGCAGCCAAGAAATAGCGGGGACAGGGTATTACAATGAGCAGTTCTTC.

This chain joins TRBV5-5 and TRBJ2-7, with 7 bases fitting TRBD1. Germline V gene lookup returns CDR1 SGHKS and CDR2 YYEKEE (reference sequence). The CDR3 covers 15 residues. The J segment lost 2 bases and the V segment lost 4 bases, leaving 9 bases of the junction unmatched. CDR3 region: CASSPSWQGAYEQYF. CDR3 nucleotide sequence: TGTGCCAGCAGCCCCAGCTGGCAGGGGGCCTACGAGCAGTACTTC.

The chain has TRBV29-1 and TRBJ1-2; D uncertain. The CDR3 consists of 15 residues. From germline, CDR1 is SQVTM and CDR2 ANQGSEA. V lost 5 bases and J lost 0, with 16 bases in between. The CDR3 nucleotides are TGCAGCGTTACGACGGTGGATCTTACTAACTATGGCTACACCTTC. This encodes CSVTTVDLTNYGYTF.